The 32 T cell receptor beta chains in this list originate from one sample, sequenced in a study of T cell clonality in common variable immunodeficiency. Study-wide findings and caveats: Fewer deletions and N-nucleotide insertions were reportedly seen in common variable immunodeficiency TCR beta sequences.

Profiling relied on immunoSEQ multiplex PCR, and the TCRdb table lists in-frame clones only, not all of them. This sample comprises fewer than 35,000 clones, none seen once only. These receptors' targets are unknown. The sample consisted of peripheral blood mononuclear cells. The receptors come from a human donor with common variable immunodeficiency.

This clone has at least ten counts. The read ends 3 residues before the CDR3 terminus; that terminus is restored from the germline J gene. The chain combines TRBV2 with TRBJ2-6, with 7 nucleotides matching TRBD1. Germline V gene data show CDR1 as SNHLY and CDR2 as FYNNEI. With V trimmed by 2 bases and J by 3 bases, 4 bases remained unmatched. The length of the CDR3 is 16 residues. The sequenced part of the CDR3 DNA is TGTGCCAGCAGTGAACCCAGGGGGTATGGGGCCAACGTC. Protein: CASSEPRGYGANV. The full CDR3 sequence reads CASSEPRGYGANVLTF.

Comment on this clone: The read finishes 3 residues shy of the CDR3 end, and the germline J gene is used to complete it. The rearrangement joins TRBV19 to TRBJ1-1, with a possible D match to TRBD1 (5 bases). The CDR3 extends over 15 amino acids. The ends were cut back, 5 bases at V and 2 bases at J, with 15 bases in the middle. The germline gives CDR1 LNHDA, CDR2 SQIVND (reference sequence). The CDR3 DNA, read in part, is TGTGCCAGTAGTCTTCTCCCAGGGCCCAACACTGAA. The encoded protein is CASSLLPGPNTE. Given in full, the CDR3 is CASSLLPGPNTEAFF.

With respect to this clone: The missing CDR3 end, 3 residues past where the read stops, is filled in from the germline J gene. This chain links TRBV19 with TRBJ1-6; D possibly corresponds to TRBD1 (5 bases). V was trimmed by 9 bases and J by 0 bases, leaving 21 bases between them. CDR3 size: 18 residues. Germline V gene lookup returns CDR1 LNHDA and CDR2 SQIVND (reference sequence). The CDR3 here is CASSRRGLRSSYNSPLHF. CDR3 DNA (partial): TGTGCCAGCTCGCGGCGGGGGTTACGGAGCTCCTATAATTCACCC.

This clone is medium-sized in the sample. The read gets to within 3 residues of the CDR3 end, and the germline J gene fills in the rest. The chain has TRBV2 and TRBJ2-1; D is unresolved. This CDR3 has 13 residues. CDR1 and CDR2 (germline): SNHLY, FYNNEI. The V and J ends lost 6 bases and 3 bases respectively, with 9 bases between them. The CDR3 is CASSGSGYNEQFF. The sequenced CDR3 bases are TGTGCCAGCAGCGGTTCAGGCTACAATGAG.

To note about this clone: The DNA ends 3 residues before the CDR3 does, and the rest of the CDR3 is filled in from the germline J gene. This chain links TRBV18 with TRBJ2-3, with 10 bases fitting TRBD2. The CDR3 runs to 17 residues. Looked up from germline, CDR1 is KGHSH and CDR2 is LQKENI. After removal of 3 bases from V and 4 bases from J, the junction contained 10 bases not matched to a gene. The sequenced part of the CDR3 DNA is TGTGCCAGCTCACCCGGCGGAAGCGGGGGGGCCGCAGATACG. This translates into CASSPGGSGGAADT. In full, the CDR3 is CASSPGGSGGAADTQYF.

This clone was counted a few times. The observed sequence ends 3 residues before the CDR3 terminus, with the missing tail filled in from the germline J gene. This chain uses TRBV30 with TRBJ2-7; 7 nucleotides match TRBD2. Germline values: CDR1 GTSNPN, CDR2 SVGIG (reference sequence). The CDR3 runs to 14 residues. The junction had 11 bases not matched to a gene; V was cut back by 5 bases and J by 4 bases. CDR3 DNA, as far as it was read: TGTGCCTGGCAGCAGGACGGGGGGAATTACGAG. It encodes CAWQQDGGNYE. The full CDR3 protein is CAWQQDGGNYEQYF. Looking up the rest from reference TRBV30 and TRBJ2-7 gives the full variable domain: SQTIHQWPATLVQPVGSPLSLECTVEGTSNPNLYWYRQAAGRGLQLLFYSVGIGQISSEVPQNLSASRPQDRQFILSSKKLLLSDSGFYLCAWQQDGGNYEQYFGPGTRLTVT.

Remarks on this clone: The read comes to an end 3 residues before the CDR3 does, leaving the germline J gene to fill in the end. The chain is built from TRBV6-1 and TRBJ2-5, with 11 bases identical to TRBD2. This CDR3 region has 16 residues. J lost 5 bases, V lost 4 bases, and 9 bases had no gene match. Germline assignment: CDR1 MNHNS and CDR2 SASEGT. The sequenced CDR3 bases are TGTGCCAGCAGTGCCCTAGCGGGGGGCGGGGGGGAGACC. As protein: CASSALAGGGGET. The full CDR3 reads CASSALAGGGGETQYF.

This clone was observed at least ten times. Read sequence stops 3 residues before the CDR3 end, and the germline J gene provides the missing end. This chain joins TRBV2 and TRBJ2-7, with a possible D match to TRBD1 (5 bases). The germline V and J ends were trimmed by 1 base and 1 base, with 8 bases remaining between them. Germline V gives CDR1 SNHLY, CDR2 FYNNEI. This CDR3 spans 14 amino acids. The sequenced CDR3 bases are TGTGCCAGCAGTGAAGACGACAGATCCTACGAG. Translated, it gives CASSEDDRSYE. The full CDR3 reads CASSEDDRSYEQYF.

CDR3 protein: CSASAGGETQYF. CDR3 DNA (partial): TGCAGTGCTAGCGCGGGGGGAGAGACC. The chain recombines TRBV20-1 with TRBJ2-5; 8 bases fit TRBD2. The observed sequence ends 3 residues before the CDR3 terminus, with the missing tail filled in from the germline J gene. The germline V gene encodes CDR1 DFQATT and CDR2 SNEGSKA (reference sequence). Trimming removed 3 bases from V and 4 bases from J; junction bases left unmatched: 1. This CDR3 is 12 amino acids long.

With respect to this clone: The CDR3 end falls 3 residues outside the read, so it is completed with the germline J gene. The chain combines TRBV2 with TRBJ1-2; tentative D call: TRBD1 (6 bases). V dropped 4 bases and J dropped 6 bases, with 24 bases sitting between them. CDR3 length: 17 residues. Germline V lookup: CDR1 SNHLY, CDR2 FYNNEI. The part of the CDR3 DNA that was read is TGTGCCAGCAGTGTGGGGTTGTCAGGGGCCCCGTTAGATGGC. Protein sequence: CASSVGLSGAPLDG. The whole CDR3 is CASSVGLSGAPLDGYTF.

This clone was found a few times. The read ends 3 residues early relative to the CDR3; the germline J gene fills the gap. V usage is TRBV13 and J usage is TRBJ1-2, with 10 bases lining up with TRBD1. Per germline, CDR1 PRHDT and CDR2 FYEKMQ (reference sequence). The CDR3 runs 15 residues. Trimming cost V 4 bases and J 4 bases; bases outside gene matches: 6. The covered CDR3 bases are TGTGCCAGCAGCTCAGGACAGGGGGAGTTCTATGGC. Its protein is CASSSGQGEFYG. The CDR3, in full, reads CASSSGQGEFYGYTF.

This clone was recorded a few times. The CDR3 goes on 3 residues after the read ends, and that part is filled in from the germline J gene. V is TRBV19 and J is TRBJ2-2, with 7 bases identical to TRBD2. Germline-derived CDR1 and CDR2 are LNHDA and SQIVND (reference sequence). J was trimmed by 1 base and V by 1 base; bases with no gene match: 6. This CDR3 contains 17 residues. The DNA read from the CDR3 is TGTGCCAGTAGTATAGGGGCGAGCGGGGTGAACACCGGGGAG. Its protein is CASSIGASGVNTGE. The full CDR3 sequence reads CASSIGASGVNTGELFF.

This clone was counted a few times. The read halts 3 residues ahead of the CDR3 end, with the missing end drawn from the germline J gene. V is TRBV30 and J is TRBJ2-5; D is unclear. The CDR3 is 13 residues long. The germline V gene has CDR1 GTSNPN and CDR2 SVGIG (reference sequence). Trimming left V 5 bases short and J 0 bases short, with 10 bases between. The CDR3 sequence is CAWGQEYQETQYF. The sequenced CDR3 bases are TGTGCCTGGGGCCAGGAGTACCAAGAGACC.

In its sample, this clone was seen many times. From the germline J gene comes the end of the CDR3, since the read stops 3 residues before it. V is TRBV5-6 and J is TRBJ2-7, with D perhaps TRBD1 (5 bases). CDR3 length: 15 amino acids. V was cut by 0 bases and J by 2 bases, with 12 bases left in between. Germline V gives CDR1 SGHDT, CDR2 YYEEEE. CDR3 bases read: TGTGCCAGCAGCTTGGTAGGGGAAGGGGCCTACGAG. It encodes CASSLVGEGAYE. The complete CDR3 sequence is CASSLVGEGAYEQYF. Drawing the rest from reference TRBV5-6 and TRBJ2-7, the complete variable domain is DAGVTQSPTHLIKTRGQQVTLRCSPKSGHDTVSWYQQALGQGPQFIFQYYEEEERQRGNFPDRFSGHQFPNYSSELNVNALLLGDSALYLCASSLVGEGAYEQYFGPGTRLTVT.

Concerning this clone itself: The read stops 3 residues short of the end of the CDR3; the missing end is completed from the germline J gene. This sequence joins TRBV30 and TRBJ1-1, with TRBD1 matching over 10 bases. J gave up 3 bases and V 3 bases, and 4 bases lay outside the gene matches. The CDR3 runs to 14 residues. Germline-derived CDR1 and CDR2 are GTSNPN and SVGIG (reference sequence). The CDR3 DNA, read in part, is TGTGCCTGGAGCCTCGGGACAGGGGACACTGAA. Its translation is CAWSLGTGDTE. The whole CDR3 reads CAWSLGTGDTEAFF.

The CDR3 loop reads CASSMMASGGLNEQFF. Incomplete CDR3 DNA: TGTGCCAGTAGTATGATGGCTAGCGGGGGGTTGAATGAG. The chain is built from TRBV19 and TRBJ2-1; 11 bases are a match to TRBD2. The CDR3 extends 3 residues past the end of the read, so its final part is completed from the germline J gene. V was pared by 3 bases and J by 7 bases, with 8 bases of the junction left unmatched. There are 16 residues in the CDR3. Germline CDR1 is LNHDA and CDR2 is SQIVND (reference sequence).

This clone was picked up a small number of times. The read comes to an end 3 residues before the CDR3 does, leaving the germline J gene to fill in the end. The chain couples TRBV2 to TRBJ2-2; possibly TRBD1 for D (5 bases). The CDR3 runs to 12 residues. Germline CDR1 is SNHLY and CDR2 is FYNNEI. The V gene lost 8 bases and the J gene lost 1 base, with 5 bases spanning the gap. CDR3 sequence: CASGQNTGELFF. Partial CDR3 DNA: TGTGCCAGCGGACAGAACACCGGGGAG.

With respect to this clone: The read is 3 residues too short to cover the CDR3 end, so that end is filled in from the germline J gene. The V and J genes are TRBV7-8 and TRBJ2-6, with 7 bases matching TRBD1. CDR3 length: 17 amino acids. Per germline, CDR1 SGHVS and CDR2 FQNEAQ. J lost 2 bases, V lost 5 bases, and 9 bases had no gene match. The part of the CDR3 DNA that was read is TGTGCCAGCAGCATAAGACAGGGCCTAGCTGGGGCCAACGTC. It translates to CASSIRQGLAGANV. The CDR3 in its entirety is CASSIRQGLAGANVLTF.

On this clone itself: The read ends 3 residues early relative to the CDR3; the germline J gene fills the gap. This chain links TRBV5-1 with TRBJ2-5; 14 bases align to TRBD2. The CDR3 consists of 14 residues. Germline-derived CDR1 and CDR2 are SGHRS and YFSETQ. V trimming: 5 bases; J trimming: 3 bases; junction bases outside the gene matches: 0. The CDR3 is CASRTSGGEETQYF. The sequenced CDR3 bases are TGCGCCAGCAGGACTAGCGGGGGGGAAGAGACC.

As to this clone: The CDR3 end lies 3 residues beyond the end of the read and is filled in from the germline J gene. This chain connects TRBV6-1 to TRBJ2-1, with D perhaps matching TRBD1 (6 bases). The germline gives CDR1 MNHNS, CDR2 SASEGT. V was trimmed by 2 bases and J by 8 bases, leaving 16 bases between them. This CDR3 spans 15 amino acids. The sequenced CDR3 bases are TGTGCCAGCAGTGAACTTACAGGGAGAGGGGATGAG. Its protein product is CASSELTGRGDE. The whole CDR3 reads CASSELTGRGDEQFF.

This clone was recorded many times. The observed sequence ends 3 residues before the CDR3 terminus, with the missing tail filled in from the germline J gene. This chain links TRBV2 with TRBJ1-2; 7 nucleotides match TRBD1. CDR3 length equals 15 residues. V dropped 7 bases and J dropped 0; count of bases not matched to a gene: 8. The germline gives CDR1 SNHLY, CDR2 FYNNEI. CDR3 DNA, as far as it was read: TGTGCCAGCAACCCCACGACAGGGTCTAACTATGGC. Amino acids: CASNPTTGSNYG. In full, the CDR3 is CASNPTTGSNYGYTF. Full variable domain (rest looked up from reference TRBV2 and TRBJ1-2): EPEVTQTPSHQVTQMGQEVILRCVPISNHLYFYWYRQILGQKVEFLVSFYNNEISEKSEIFDDQFSVERPDGSNFTLKIRSTKLEDSAMYFCASNPTTGSNYGYTFGSGTRLTVV.

Of note for this clone: The CDR3 end lies 3 residues beyond the end of the read and is filled in from the germline J gene. This chain uses TRBV7-3 with TRBJ2-1, with D maybe TRBD1 (6 bases). This CDR3 has 14 residues. Germline V gives CDR1 SGHTA, CDR2 FQGTGA. Trimming took 5 bases from V and 0 from J, leaving 8 bases between them. CDR3 region: CASSPGDSYNEQFF. The DNA read from the CDR3 is TGTGCCAGCAGCCCAGGGGACTCCTACAATGAG.

This clone has just a few counts. The sequenced fragment ends 3 residues before the CDR3 boundary, so the rest is inferred from the germline J gene. V is TRBV7-6 and J is TRBJ1-5; weak D call: TRBD1 (5 bases). The germline V gene has CDR1 SGHVS and CDR2 FNYEAQ. Trimming shortened V by 1 base and J by 6 bases, and 19 bases separated the two germline ends. The CDR3 spans 17 residues. CDR3 loop: CASSLGAREGNFQPQHF. The CDR3 bases that were read are TGTGCCAGCAGCTTAGGGGCCAGGGAGGGGAACTTTCAGCCC.

This clone was seen ten or more times. The read gets to within 3 residues of the CDR3 end, and the germline J gene fills in the rest. The chain uses TRBV5-1 and TRBJ1-6, with 7 bases fitting TRBD1. This CDR3 contains 17 residues. Germline-derived CDR1 and CDR2 are SGHRS and YFSETQ. The ends lost 0 bases at V and 2 bases at J; junction bases unmatched: 5. CDR3 region: CASSLAPQGTYNSPLHF. The part of the CDR3 DNA that was read is TGCGCCAGCAGCTTGGCCCCACAGGGGACCTATAATTCACCC.

The sample holds many counts of this clone. The read falls 3 residues short of the CDR3 end, and the missing part is taken from the germline J gene. The genes are TRBV5-4 and TRBJ1-2; D unresolved. The V gene's germline CDR1 is SGHNT and CDR2 YYREEE (reference sequence). The CDR3 has 13 residues. The CDR3 sequence: CASSLDGFGGYTF. The CDR3 bases that were read are TGTGCCAGCAGCTTGGACGGGTTCGGAGGC.

This clone was counted many times. The read falls 3 residues short of the CDR3 end, and the missing part is taken from the germline J gene. This chain uses TRBV20-1 with TRBJ1-5, with 7 bases lining up with TRBD1. Germline lookup yields CDR1 DFQATT and CDR2 SNEGSKA (reference sequence). V trimming: 4 bases; J trimming: 7 bases; junction bases outside the gene matches: 7. This CDR3 is built from 13 residues. CDR3 sequence reads: CSAIGTANQPQHF. CDR3 bases read: TGCAGTGCTATCGGGACAGCAAACCAGCCC.

On this clone itself: Sequencing ends 3 residues short of the CDR3 end; the germline J gene provides the rest. The chain has TRBV18 and TRBJ2-7, with 9 bases identical to TRBD2. This CDR3 comprises 14 residues. V lost 6 bases and J lost 3; bases outside the gene matches: 6. Germline lookup yields CDR1 KGHSH and CDR2 LQKENI. Partial CDR3 DNA: TGTGCCAGCTCCGATAGCGGGAGCGTCTACGAG. This gives the protein CASSDSGSVYE. The whole CDR3 sequence reads CASSDSGSVYEQYF. The variable domain in full, completed from reference TRBV18 and TRBJ2-7, reads NAGVMQNPRHLVRRRGQEARLRCSPMKGHSHVYWYRQLPEEGLKFMVYLQKENIIDESGMPKERFSAEFPKEGPSILRIQQVVRGDSAAYFCASSDSGSVYEQYFGPGTRLTVT.

Many counts were recorded for this clone. The read terminates 3 residues ahead of where the CDR3 ends, so the germline J gene completes it. This chain joins TRBV20-1 and TRBJ2-3; maybe TRBD2 (6 bases). Germline-derived CDR1 and CDR2 are DFQATT and SNEGSKA (reference sequence). This CDR3 contains 10 residues. Incomplete CDR3 DNA: TGCAGTGGAGACCGGGACTCG. Protein sequence: CSGDRDS. The full CDR3 sequence reads CSGDRDSQYF.

This clone was observed a handful of times. The CDR3 bases that were read are TGCAGTGCTAGGACAGGGCCCTATAATTCACCC. Amino acids: CSARTGPYNSP. The whole CDR3 sequence reads CSARTGPYNSPLHF. This rearrangement joins TRBV20-1 to TRBJ1-6; 7 bases match TRBD1. The read ends 3 residues early relative to the CDR3; the germline J gene fills the gap. This CDR3 spans 14 amino acids. Germline CDR1 is DFQATT and CDR2 is SNEGSKA (reference sequence). V lost 3 bases and J lost 2; bases outside the gene matches: 1.

This clone was recorded at least ten times. The sequenced fragment ends 3 residues before the CDR3 boundary, so the rest is inferred from the germline J gene. The chain joins TRBV19 to TRBJ2-6, with D perhaps being TRBD1 or TRBD2 (5 bases each). The V gene's germline CDR1 is LNHDA and CDR2 SQIVND (reference sequence). This CDR3 has 15 residues. V lost 7 bases to trimming and J lost 0 bases, with 10 bases between them. CDR3 sequence: CASKEGSSGANVLTF. The part of the CDR3 DNA that was read is TGTGCCAGTAAAGAGGGGTCCTCTGGGGCCAACGTC.

A few counts support this clone. The read terminates 3 residues ahead of where the CDR3 ends, so the germline J gene completes it. The chain couples TRBV20-1 to TRBJ2-1; 8 bases are a match to TRBD2. Germline lookup yields CDR1 DFQATT and CDR2 SNEGSKA (reference sequence). V lost 6 bases, J lost 3 bases, and 7 bases stayed unmatched. The CDR3 extends over 14 amino acids. The DNA read from the CDR3 is TGCAGTGCCGGCCGGGCGGGGGGCTACAATGAG. Translation: CSAGRAGGYNE. The CDR3 as a whole reads CSAGRAGGYNEQFF.

This clone has more than one count but fewer than ten. The CDR3 end lies 3 residues beyond the end of the read and is filled in from the germline J gene. The rearrangement joins TRBV19 to TRBJ1-5; 9 bases line up with TRBD1. Germline CDR1 and CDR2: LNHDA and SQIVND (reference sequence). V lost 8 bases and J lost 4; bases outside the gene matches: 6. The CDR3 totals 14 residues. CDR3 region: CASDPGQGNQPQHF. CDR3 DNA (partial): TGTGCCAGTGACCCGGGACAGGGTAATCAGCCC.